This is a list of T cell receptor beta chains from one sample in a study of shared clonotypes between healthy human individuals. Only in-frame clones appear in the TCRdb table, and some are missing; sequencing was by immunoSEQ multiplex PCR. The sample yields about 2,100,000 clones, under 95% seen once. Sequences were obtained from naive CD8+ T cells from PBMCs. The receptors come from a man younger than 30 in good health. Some clones in this sample may be carry-over from other donors' samples. CDR3s include the opening cysteine and the closing phenylalanine or tryptophan. The order of the fields is D gene, V gene, J gene, CDR3 protein, CDR3 DNA. The D gene is left open where the match is weak.

>.|TRBV6-1|TRBJ1-5
CASSEAGYNQPQHF
TGTGCCAGCAGTGAAGCAGGGTACAATCAGCCCCAGCATTTT
>.|TRBV14|TRBJ1-1
CASSRDVLKGTEAFF
TGTGCCAGCAGCCGGGACGTATTAAAGGGAACTGAAGCTTTCTTT
>.|TRBV28|TRBJ2-7
CASTFLDPRPGEQYF
TGTGCCAGCACGTTCTTAGACCCGAGGCCGGGGGAGCAGTACTTC
>.|TRBV7-9|TRBJ2-5
CASSRRSGRVHLETQYF
TGTGCCAGCAGCCGGAGAAGCGGGCGCGTACATTTAGAGACCCAGTACTTC
>.|TRBV2|TRBJ1-4
CASWDGSNEKLFF
TGTGCCAGCTGGGACGGGAGTAATGAAAAACTGTTTTTT
>.|TRBV10-1|TRBJ2-7
CASSTGCPYEQYF
TGCGCCAGCAGTACTGGATGCCCCTACGAGCAGTACTTC
>.|TRBV6-5|TRBJ2-7
CASSYSLPPLYEQYF
TGTGCCAGCAGTTACTCGTTGCCGCCCCTCTACGAGCAGTACTTC
>TRBD2|TRBV10-3|TRBJ2-7
CAISVGLAGTYEQYF
TGTGCCATCAGTGTGGGACTAGCGGGCACCTACGAGCAGTACTTC
>TRBD2|TRBV7-6|TRBJ2-2
CASRRLAVNTGELFF
TGTGCCAGCAGACGCCTAGCGGTGAACACCGGGGAGCTGTTTTTT
>.|TRBV28|TRBJ2-1
CASSLRGNPSYNEQFF
TGTGCCAGCAGTTTAAGGGGTAACCCTAGCTACAATGAGCAGTTCTTC
>.|TRBV9|TRBJ1-2
CASSVATYGYTF
TGTGCCAGCAGCGTAGCTACCTATGGCTACACCTTC
>TRBD1|TRBV4-1|TRBJ1-1
CASSQGQGGPEAFF
TGCGCCAGCAGCCAAGGGCAGGGGGGCCCTGAAGCTTTCTTT
>.|TRBV6-6|TRBJ2-3
CASSPSDTQYF
TGTGCCAGCAGTCCCTCGGATACGCAGTATTTT
>.|TRBV11-2|TRBJ2-7
CASSLLSAAYEQYF
TGTGCCAGCAGCTTATTGTCGGCAGCCTACGAGCAGTACTTC
>.|TRBV28|TRBJ1-4
CASSPRGEDEKLFF
TGTGCCAGCAGCCCTAGGGGGGAGGATGAAAAACTGTTTTTT